This is a list of T cell receptor beta chains from one sample in a study of monozygotic twins with inflammatory bowel disease. Reanalyzing the 5' RACE reads, TCRdb keeps one entry per CDR3 protein, without DNA. The sample has 300,000 to 400,000 distinct CDR3 sequences. Sequencing was performed on blood. The receptors come from a human donor with ulcerative colitis or Crohn's disease, or a healthy co-twin of an affected twin (not recorded which). Both conserved end residues are part of each CDR3.

V,length,J,CDR3
TRBV6-6,12,TRBJ1-4,CASSYSDEKLFF
TRBV5-1,15,TRBJ1-1,CASSPTTSRGTEAFF
TRBV7-9,14,TRBJ2-3,CASSWEQAADTQYF
TRBV24-1,17,TRBJ2-3,CATSDPSPSGGTDTQYF
TRBV18,14,TRBJ1-3,CASSPDRGGNTIYF
TRBV7-6,15,TRBJ2-1,CASSLAGTDYNEQFF
TRBV20-1,15,TRBJ2-7,CSANEAGTLAGEQYF
TRBV18,13,TRBJ2-5,CASERTDQETQYF
TRBV9,16,TRBJ2-7,CASSPSSSGGTYEQYF
TRBV6-1,16,TRBJ2-1,CASNSIGGSSYNEQFF
TRBV5-1,14,TRBJ2-5,CASSLAGGPETQYF
TRBV18,13,TRBJ1-5,CASSPQETQPQHF
TRBV29-1,12,TRBJ1-2,CSANSYSYGYTF
TRBV7-2,15,TRBJ2-7,CASSSEGPIYYEQYF
TRBV15,13,TRBJ2-5,CATSGSLQETQYF
TRBV12-3/TRBV12-4,15,TRBJ2-3,CASSYSGGGVDTQYF
TRBV2,13,TRBJ2-5,CASAFGAGETQYF
TRBV20-1,17,TRBJ2-4,CSARVQVQGFSKNIQYF
TRBV4-1,17,TRBJ2-7,CASSQERSAGGAYEQYF
TRBV7-9,14,TRBJ2-6,CAAGGEAGANVLTF
TRBV4-1,15,TRBJ1-2,CASSPGTGFGYGYTF
TRBV20-1,14,TRBJ2-1,CSAKGLGTYNEQFF
TRBV5-1,18,TRBJ1-2,CASSRAGTGGDANYGYTF
TRBV7-2,14,TRBJ1-1,CASSQGTVNTEAFF
TRBV28,20,TRBJ2-3,CASSYPVRLAGSPSTDTQYF
TRBV28,14,TRBJ2-5,CASSLSGYQETQYF
TRBV30,12,TRBJ1-4,CAWSVRNEKLFF
TRBV7-9,14,TRBJ1-3,CASTAQNSGNTIYF
TRBV11-1,18,TRBJ2-5,CASSFLGTGTSGQETQYF
TRBV20-1,17,TRBJ2-1,CSASRGPYRDLYNEQFF
TRBV9,16,TRBJ2-1,CASSGNRWTSYNEQFF
TRBV10-3,15,TRBJ1-5,CAISDPGGGNQPQHF
TRBV5-1,13,TRBJ2-7,CASSFLSSYEQYF
TRBV7-9,14,TRBJ1-1,CASSLAVGNTEAFF
TRBV14,15,TRBJ2-3,CASSKGLESTDTQYF
TRBV7-2,15,TRBJ2-3,CASSIQTGRLDTQYF
TRBV5-1,16,TRBJ2-3,CASGTGTGFGSDTQYF
TRBV5-5,13,TRBJ1-2,CASSLDRVDGYTF
TRBV12-3/TRBV12-4,15,TRBJ2-1,CASSLLRRPYNEQFF
TRBV28,12,TRBJ1-2,CASSTVTYGYTF